The 20 T cell receptor beta chains below were found in one sample sequenced in a study of cytomegalovirus exposure and HLA in healthy donors. TCRdb's table, derived via immunoSEQ multiplex PCR, lists solely in-frame clones and lacks some. Seen here are more than 300,000 clones, roughly 85% observed once, and the top ten hold 0.83%. Sequenced material: PBMCs. The receptor set was obtained from a woman aged 18-30 years in good health and CMV-seronegative.

This chain joins TRBV4-1 and TRBJ1-6; 10 bases align to TRBD1. This CDR3 is 17 amino acids long. Trimming cost V 6 bases and J 1 base; bases outside gene matches: 6. CDR1 and CDR2 from the germline V gene are MGHRA and YSYEKL. The CDR3 protein is CASSRGGQGSYNSPLHF. The CDR3, as DNA: TGCGCCAGCAGTCGCGGGGGACAGGGGTCCTATAATTCACCCCTCCACTTT.

The chain carries TRBV28 and TRBJ2-7; 7 bases align to TRBD1. The CDR3 spans 16 residues. CDR1 is MDHEN, CDR2 SYDVKM, per germline. After removal of 5 bases from V and 9 bases from J, the junction contained 19 bases not matched to a gene. CDR3 protein: CASSRKWDSPYEGQYF. DNA for the CDR3: TGTGCCAGCAGTAGAAAATGGGACAGCCCCTACGAGGGGCAGTACTTC.

V and J are TRBV5-4 and TRBJ2-3, with D tentatively TRBD2 (5 bases). The V gene's germline CDR1 is SGHNT and CDR2 YYREEE (reference sequence). CDR3 length: 14 residues. V was shortened by 5 bases and J by 3 bases, with 13 bases between the two germline ends. CDR3 protein: CASRASSMTDTQYF. The CDR3 DNA sequence: TGTGCCAGCAGAGCATCTAGCATGACAGATACGCAGTATTTT.

The V and J genes are TRBV6-1 and TRBJ2-7; possible D gene TRBD2, 6 bases. Germline CDR1 is MNHNS and CDR2 is SASEGT. This CDR3 has 15 amino acids. V gave up 0 bases and J gave up 0 bases, with 9 bases separating them. DNA for the CDR3: TGTGCCAGCAGTGAAGCCCCTAGCGTCTCCTACGAGCAGTACTTC. As protein: CASSEAPSVSYEQYF.

V usage is TRBV27 and J usage is TRBJ2-1, with TRBD2 identical over 7 bases. The CDR3 spans 16 residues. Germline lookup yields CDR1 MNHEY and CDR2 SMNVEV (reference sequence). Germline trimming cut 0 bases from V and 4 bases from J; bases unmatched to any gene: 6. CDR3: CASSLSIQRGYNEQFF. The CDR3 DNA follows: TGTGCCAGCAGTTTATCTATCCAGCGGGGTTACAATGAGCAGTTCTTC.

V is TRBV4-1 and J is TRBJ2-5; TRBD1 might be the D (5 bases). This CDR3 is 14 amino acids long. Germline V gives CDR1 MGHRA, CDR2 YSYEKL. The germline V and J ends were trimmed by 0 bases and 4 bases, with 9 bases remaining between them. Here the CDR3 DNA reads TGCGCCAGCAGCCAAGATCCAGGGCCAGAGACCCAGTACTTC. It specifies CASSQDPGPETQYF.

V gene TRBV2 combines with J gene TRBJ1-2; D uncertain. This CDR3 contains 14 residues. V lost 2 bases to trimming and J lost 3 bases, with 10 bases between them. Germline lookup yields CDR1 SNHLY and CDR2 FYNNEI. CDR3 residues: CASSESAVDYGYTF. The CDR3 DNA is TGTGCCAGCAGTGAATCTGCGGTGGACTATGGCTACACCTTC.

CDR3 DNA sequence: TGTGCCAGCATCAATATCAAGACAGGAACCTACGAGCAGTACTTC. This gives the protein CASINIKTGTYEQYF. The genes are TRBV6-1 and TRBJ2-7, with a possible D match to TRBD1 (6 bases). CDR1 MNHNS and CDR2 SASEGT come from the germline V gene. V lost 7 bases and J 2 bases, leaving 18 bases between the germline ends. The length of the CDR3 is 15 residues.

The V and J genes are TRBV11-2 and TRBJ2-5; no definite D call. The CDR3 length is 13 residues. CDR1 is SGHAT and CDR2 is FQNNGV in the germline V gene. The germline V and J ends were trimmed by 1 base and 3 bases, with 6 bases remaining between them. DNA of the CDR3: TGTGCCAGCAGCTTAGCCCAGAAAGAGACCCAGTACTTC. Amino acid sequence: CASSLAQKETQYF.

The V call is TRBV2, the J call TRBJ2-7; 10 positions match TRBD1. V shed 5 bases, J shed 1 base, and the junction held 5 bases outside the gene matches. CDR3 length equals 15 residues. Germline V gene sequence: CDR1 SNHLY, CDR2 FYNNEI. The chain's CDR3 is CASSIDRGQSYEQYF. The CDR3 DNA sequence: TGTGCCAGCAGTATAGACAGGGGGCAGTCCTACGAGCAGTACTTC.

The rearrangement uses TRBV27 and TRBJ2-3; 8 bases are a match to TRBD2. V lost 1 base and J lost 4; bases outside the gene matches: 13. The CDR3 runs to 18 residues. The germline gives CDR1 MNHEY, CDR2 SMNVEV (reference sequence). The CDR3 spells CASSLFPTSEGFPDTQYF. CDR3 DNA: TGTGCCAGCAGTTTATTCCCGACTAGCGAGGGTTTCCCAGATACGCAGTATTTT.

The rearrangement uses TRBV7-8 and TRBJ2-3, with no clear D. Germline V gene sequence: CDR1 SGHVS, CDR2 FQNEAQ. V lost 1 base and J 4 bases, leaving 6 bases between the germline ends. The CDR3 length is 13 residues. For the CDR3, the DNA is TGTGCCAGCAGCTTAGTCCCAGCAGATACGCAGTATTTT. As protein: CASSLVPADTQYF.

The sample holds a few counts of this clone. The chain links TRBV4-2 to TRBJ2-7, with D tentatively TRBD1 (5 bases). This CDR3 is built from 16 residues. V lost 1 base and J 4 bases, leaving 17 bases between the germline ends. CDR1 is LGHNA and CDR2 is YNFKEQ in the germline V gene. This CDR3 reads CASSQGLQSGAYEQYF. CDR3 DNA: TGTGCCAGCAGCCAAGGGCTCCAGTCTGGGGCTTACGAGCAGTACTTC.

The rearrangement joins TRBV20-1 to TRBJ2-3; D gene uncertain. V lost 6 bases and J lost 0, with 4 bases in between. The CDR3 is 11 residues long. In germline, CDR1 is DFQATT, CDR2 SNEGSKA (reference sequence). In nucleotides, the CDR3 is TGCAGTGCCTTTAGCACAGATACGCAGTATTTT. It is translated as CSAFSTDTQYF.

The chain links TRBV7-9 to TRBJ2-3, with unresolved D. Germline CDR1 reads SEHNR; CDR2 reads FQNEAQ (reference sequence). Trimming left V 3 bases short and J 2 bases short, with 6 bases between. This CDR3 spans 13 amino acids. The DNA of the CDR3 is TGTGCCAGCAGCTTGAGGAACACAGATACGCAGTATTTT. This translates into CASSLRNTDTQYF. Full variable domain (rest looked up from reference TRBV7-9 and TRBJ2-3): DTGVSQNPRHKITKRGQNVTFRCDPISEHNRLYWYRQTLGQGPEFLTYFQNEAQLEKSRLLSDRFSAERPKGSFSTLEIQRTEQGDSAMYLCASSLRNTDTQYFGPGTRLTVL.

This chain joins TRBV4-1 and TRBJ1-1, with no clear D. V shed 0 bases and J shed 0 bases, with 8 bases lying between them. Germline loops: CDR1 MGHRA, CDR2 YSYEKL. The CDR3 sequence is 15 residues long. DNA for the CDR3: TGCGCCAGCAGCCAAGATGGAGATATGAACACTGAAGCTTTCTTT. Translated, it gives CASSQDGDMNTEAFF.

The CDR3 DNA is TGTGCCAGCAGCTTGACGGGGTGGAGCTCCTACGAGCAGTACTTC. Amino acid sequence: CASSLTGWSSYEQYF. The genes are TRBV5-4 and TRBJ2-7; a possible D gene is TRBD2 (5 bases). The V end lost 1 base, the J end lost 0 bases, and 11 bases lay between the germline ends. The CDR3 runs to 15 residues. The germline V gene encodes CDR1 SGHNT and CDR2 YYREEE (reference sequence).

The chain links TRBV16 to TRBJ1-2; D is unresolved. The V gene's germline CDR1 is KGHSY and CDR2 FQNENV. CDR3 length equals 17 residues. V gave up 3 bases and J gave up 0 bases, with 17 bases separating them. CDR3 in DNA: TGTGCCAGCAGCCACAGCGGAGGTTGGCTGGCTAACTATGGCTACACCTTC. Residues: CASSHSGGWLANYGYTF.

The DNA of the CDR3 is TGTGCCAGCAGCCCCACGCCTGGGACAGGTGGCACTGAAGCTTTCTTT. Protein product: CASSPTPGTGGTEAFF. The gene calls are TRBV7-3 and TRBJ1-1; 8 bases are a match to TRBD1. The CDR3 contains 16 residues. V dropped 5 bases and J dropped 4; count of bases not matched to a gene: 12. CDR1 SGHTA and CDR2 FQGTGA come from the germline V gene.

In this sample, this clone turned up once. The chain joins TRBV6-5 to TRBJ1-2; TRBD1 aligns across 9 bases. Looked up from germline, CDR1 is MNHEY and CDR2 is SVGAGI. The junction had 3 bases not matched to a gene; V was cut back by 2 bases and J by 5 bases. The CDR3 has 14 residues. The CDR3, as DNA: TGTGCCAGCAGTTACAACAGGGGGCTGTATGGCTACACCTTC. This gives the protein CASSYNRGLYGYTF.